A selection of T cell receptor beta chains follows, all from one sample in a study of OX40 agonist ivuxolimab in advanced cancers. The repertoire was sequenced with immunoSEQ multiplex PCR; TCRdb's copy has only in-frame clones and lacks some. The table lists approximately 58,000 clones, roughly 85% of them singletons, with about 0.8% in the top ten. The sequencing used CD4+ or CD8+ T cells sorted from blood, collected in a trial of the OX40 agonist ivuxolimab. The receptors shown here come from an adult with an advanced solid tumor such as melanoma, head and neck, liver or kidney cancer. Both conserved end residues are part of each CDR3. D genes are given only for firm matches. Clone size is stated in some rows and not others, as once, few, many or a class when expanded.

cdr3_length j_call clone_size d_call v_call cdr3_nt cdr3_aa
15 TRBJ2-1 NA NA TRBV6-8 TGTGCCAGCAGTTACGGGGAGAGAACCTACAATGAGCAGTTCTTC CASSYGERTYNEQFF
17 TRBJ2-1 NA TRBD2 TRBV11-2 TGTGCCAGCAGCCCAGTTAGCGGGGGCTTTCTCTACAATGAGCAGTTCTTC CASSPVSGGFLYNEQFF
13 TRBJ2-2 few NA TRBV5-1 TGCGCCAGCAGCTTGTATTCCACCGGGGAGCTGTTTTTT CASSLYSTGELFF
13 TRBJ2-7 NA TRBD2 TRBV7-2 TGTGCCAGCAGCCTGGGACTAGCGATCGAGCAGTACTTC CASSLGLAIEQYF
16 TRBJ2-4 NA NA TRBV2 TGTGCCAGCACGGACACTATGGGGGTGGTCAAAAACATTCAGTACTTC CASTDTMGVVKNIQYF
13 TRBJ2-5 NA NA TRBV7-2 TGTGCCAGCAGCTTATTAGGCAGGGAGACCCAGTACTTC CASSLLGRETQYF
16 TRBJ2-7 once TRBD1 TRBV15 TGTGCCACCAGCAGGAAAAAGGGACAGGGAAATTACGAGCAGTACTTC CATSRKKGQGNYEQYF
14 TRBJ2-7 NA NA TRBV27 TGTGCCAGCAGTTTACGGGGGGCCGCCTACGAGCAGTACTTC CASSLRGAAYEQYF
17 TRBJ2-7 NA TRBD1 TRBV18 TGTGCCAGCTCACCATACGAGTCAGGGACAGGCGGCTACGAGCAGTACTTC CASSPYESGTGGYEQYF
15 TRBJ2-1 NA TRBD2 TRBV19 TGTGCCAGTAGTATAGCGGGAGGCTCCTACAATGAGCAGTTCTTC CASSIAGGSYNEQFF
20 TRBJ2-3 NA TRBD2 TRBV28 TGTGCCAGCAGGGTAGCGGGGGGCTTTAGCGGGGTACCTCTTAGAGATACGCAGTATTTT CASRVAGGFSGVPLRDTQYF
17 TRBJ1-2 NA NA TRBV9 TGTGCCAGCAGCGTAAGGTCTGGAGGGGCGCCCCTATATGGCTACACCTTC CASSVRSGGAPLYGYTF
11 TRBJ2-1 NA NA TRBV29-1 TGCAGCGTTGGACAATACAATGAGCAGTTCTTC CSVGQYNEQFF
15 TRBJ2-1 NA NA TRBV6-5 TGTGCCAGCCAGTCACGGCCGTTCTCCTACAATGAGCAGTTCTTC CASQSRPFSYNEQFF
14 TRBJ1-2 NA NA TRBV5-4 TGTGCCAGCAGCCCCCCAGACGCCCTCTATGGCTACACCTTC CASSPPDALYGYTF
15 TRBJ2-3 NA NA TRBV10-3 TGTGCCATCAGTGATTCGGGGGCCCGCACAGATACGCAGTATTTT CAISDSGARTDTQYF
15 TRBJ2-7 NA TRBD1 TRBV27 TGTGCCAGCGGCCGAGGGGACAGGGGTTCCTACGAGCAGTACTTC CASGRGDRGSYEQYF
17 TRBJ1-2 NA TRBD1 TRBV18 TGTGCCAGCTCACTGACGACAGGGCTAGTGATGTCCTATGGCTACACCTTC CASSLTTGLVMSYGYTF
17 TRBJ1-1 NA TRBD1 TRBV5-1 TGCGCCAGCAGCTGGCCCGGGACAGGAGGAATGAACACTGAAGCTTTCTTT CASSWPGTGGMNTEAFF
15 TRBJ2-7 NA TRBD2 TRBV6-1 TGTGCCAGCAGTGAGAGGACTAGCGGGACCTACGAGCAGTACTTC CASSERTSGTYEQYF
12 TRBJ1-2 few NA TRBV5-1 TGCGCCAGCAGCTTGGCTGGGGAGGGCTACACCTTC CASSLAGEGYTF
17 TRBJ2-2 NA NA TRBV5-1 TGCGCCAGCAGCTTGGATCCTGAACTGGATTACACCGGGGAGCTGTTTTTT CASSLDPELDYTGELFF
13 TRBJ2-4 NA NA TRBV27 TGTGCCAGCAGTGAAAGGGGTCGGGACATTCAGTACTTC CASSERGRDIQYF
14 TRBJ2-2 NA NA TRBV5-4 TGTGCCAGCAGCGGCCGGGTGAACACCGGGGAGCTGTTTTTT CASSGRVNTGELFF
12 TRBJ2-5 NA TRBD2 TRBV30 TGTGCCTGCGGGACTAGTGGAGAGACCCAGTACTTC CACGTSGETQYF
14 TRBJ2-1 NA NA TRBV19 TGTGCCAGTCGCCTCCTTAGCTCCTACAATGAGCAGTTCTTC CASRLLSSYNEQFF
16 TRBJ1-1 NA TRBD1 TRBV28 TGTGCCAGCAGTTACTTGTCGAGGGGGCCGGACACTGAAGCTTTCTTT CASSYLSRGPDTEAFF
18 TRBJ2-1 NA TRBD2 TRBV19 TGTGCCAGTAGTATGGGACTAGCGGGGACCCTAAACTACAATGAGCAGTTCTTC CASSMGLAGTLNYNEQFF